This is a list of T cell receptor beta chains from one sample in a study of cytomegalovirus exposure and HLA in healthy donors. Assay used: immunoSEQ multiplex PCR; TCRdb lists only in-frame clones, some missing. The table records a few hundred thousand clones, approximately 84% of them present only once. What was sequenced was PBMCs. These receptors were collected from a middle-aged woman in good health and CMV-seronegative. Both conserved end residues are trimmed from each CDR3. Clone sizes are given selectively: once, few, many, or a class where the clone is expanded.

CDR3 protein | clone size | J gene | V gene
ASSVEARPGGLYGYT | once | TRBJ1-2 | TRBV9
ASRILAGGSTQY | . | TRBJ2-3 | TRBV19
ASSRWVSGGADTQY | once | TRBJ2-3 | TRBV7-2
AIKPSGGPGETQY | . | TRBJ2-5 | TRBV10-3
ASSLGGPYEQY | . | TRBJ2-7 | TRBV5-6
ASSSNSGSTEAF | . | TRBJ1-1 | TRBV7-2
ASSQIGQGNSPLH | few | TRBJ1-6 | TRBV6-6
ARSSGVRGVPSSGANVLT | . | TRBJ2-6 | TRBV7-5
SVDGSQETQY | . | TRBJ2-5 | TRBV29-1
ASSLGTGGEQY | . | TRBJ2-5 | TRBV7-2
ASSTGTLKNTEAF | . | TRBJ1-1 | TRBV19
ASRGPGANVLT | . | TRBJ2-6 | TRBV9
ASSFKNTEAF | . | TRBJ1-1 | TRBV6-1
ASSTGNSPLH | few | TRBJ1-6 | TRBV5-4
ASSGLAGGAYNEQF | . | TRBJ2-1 | TRBV9
ATGRAGANVLT | few | TRBJ2-6 | TRBV6-5
ASSQIPGLRNSPLH | . | TRBJ1-6 | TRBV5-1